This T cell receptor (beta chain) was identified in a study of T-cell memory formation after mild COVID-19. About the research overall: The TCR clusters were mostly specific to one donor. Broader study findings: Contracting clones from day 15 to 85 showed balanced CD4/CD8; later expanders favored CD4+. Pre-infection memory already had some responding clones, implying cross-reactive memory joined.

A note on this clonotype: Its antigen is currently unknown.

TCRdb itself ran the 5' RACE reads through MiXCR, one entry per CDR3 protein. The sample yields about 270,000 distinct CDR3 sequences, roughly 17% seen once. The junction had 4 bases not matched to a gene; V was cut back by 6 bases and J by 5 bases. The germline CDR1 and CDR2 sequences are MNHNY and SVGAGI (reference sequence). The CDR3 runs to 14 residues. The sequenced sample was PBMCs or a T cell subset sorted from them (not recorded which). The V call is TRBV6-6, the J call TRBJ2-3; TRBD2 agrees at 11 bases. The receptor was derived from a young man who had mild COVID-19 (a few samples of this study predate the infection). Cell type and time point are not known. CDR3 bases: TGTGCCAGCAGATTAGCGGGGGGGCGAGATACGCAGTATTTT. Its translation: CASRLAGGRDTQYF.